This paragraph reports one T cell receptor (beta chain). The V end lost 2 bases, the J end lost 6 bases, and 21 bases lay between the germline ends. CDR3 length: 18 amino acids. Germline CDR1 and CDR2: KGHDR and SFDVKD. This entry belongs to a study of blood T cell repertoires in COVID-19. Clones were sequenced by immunoSEQ multiplex PCR, and TCRdb holds only the in-frame ones, with some missing. Here the sample spans approximately 340,000 clones, roughly nine tenths being singletons. This TCR was recovered from a woman aged 40 to 50 who had been exposed to COVID-19. Sequencing was carried out using PBMCs or T cells enriched from blood (not recorded which). The V call is TRBV24-1, the J call TRBJ2-2, with a tentative D call TRBD2 (6 bases). CDR3: CATSDSSLGGKGAGELFF. CDR3 nucleotides: TGTGCCACCAGTGATTCATCCCTTGGAGGGAAAGGTGCCGGGGAGCTGTTTTTT.